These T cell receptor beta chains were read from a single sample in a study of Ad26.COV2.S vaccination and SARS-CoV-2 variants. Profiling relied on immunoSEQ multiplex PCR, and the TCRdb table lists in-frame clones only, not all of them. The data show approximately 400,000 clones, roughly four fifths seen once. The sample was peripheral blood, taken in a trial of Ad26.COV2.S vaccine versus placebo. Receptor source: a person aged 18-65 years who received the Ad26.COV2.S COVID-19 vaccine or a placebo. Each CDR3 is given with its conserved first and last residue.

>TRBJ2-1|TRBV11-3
CASSLLGGAGLVNEQFF
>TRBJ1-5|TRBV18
CASSPDRGGQPQHF
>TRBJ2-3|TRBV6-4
CASSLSGGGTDTQYF
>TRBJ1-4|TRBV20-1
CSARDGEKLFF
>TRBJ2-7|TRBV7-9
CASSPGTTHEQYF
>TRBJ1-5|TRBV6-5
CASSNRLGNQPQHF
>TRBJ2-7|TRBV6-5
CASSYWGSSYEQYF
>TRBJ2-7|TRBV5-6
CASSLFRGRYEQYF
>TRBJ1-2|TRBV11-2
CASSLIGAGYTF
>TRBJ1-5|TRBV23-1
CAIRQGNQPQHF
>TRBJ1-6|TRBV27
CASSTTVDYSPLHF
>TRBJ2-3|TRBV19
CASSGQGTDTQYF
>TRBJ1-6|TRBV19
CASSSRGKGRKDSPLHF
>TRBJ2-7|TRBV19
CASRRGAGEQYF
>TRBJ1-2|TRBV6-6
CASSYSTRTNRVGYTF
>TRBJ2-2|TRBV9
CASSGRQNTGELFF
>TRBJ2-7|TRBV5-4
CASSTPGPHYEQYF
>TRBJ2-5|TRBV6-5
CASSYEAGETQYF
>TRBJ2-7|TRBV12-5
CASVWSHDEQYF
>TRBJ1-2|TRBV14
CASSQQGGYGYTF
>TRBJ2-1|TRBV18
CASSPTLTNEQFF
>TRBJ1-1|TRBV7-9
CASSSGVFMNTEAFF
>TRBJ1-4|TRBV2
CASSLQRSNEKLFF
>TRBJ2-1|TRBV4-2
CASSQTEAGGLYNEQFF
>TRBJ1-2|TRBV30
CAWSVGAGYGYTF
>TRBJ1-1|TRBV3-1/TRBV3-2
CASTPKRERGTLLMNTEAFF
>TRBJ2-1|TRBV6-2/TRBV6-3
CASSSTTSGGAGNEQFF
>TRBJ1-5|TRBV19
CASSLTGDQPQHF
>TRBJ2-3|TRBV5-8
CASSTAVEGSTDTQYF
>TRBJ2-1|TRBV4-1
CASSQGLPQFF
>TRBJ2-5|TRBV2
CASIPGQGIGTQYF
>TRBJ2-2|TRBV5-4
CASTPGTDLTGELFF
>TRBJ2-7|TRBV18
CASSPPGQGSYEQYF
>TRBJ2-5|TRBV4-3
CASSQTPGGGETQYF
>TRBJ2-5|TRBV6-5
CASSPGQGYQETQYF
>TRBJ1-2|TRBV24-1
CATSDARTVHGYTF
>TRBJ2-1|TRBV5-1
CASSLTSLAGGEQFF
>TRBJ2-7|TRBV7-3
CASSYSGGYEQYF
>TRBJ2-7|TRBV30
CAWREAGGSYEQYF
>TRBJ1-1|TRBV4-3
CASSQDWGENTEAFF
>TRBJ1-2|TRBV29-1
CSVEAAKARGIGGYTF
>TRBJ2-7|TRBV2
CASSGGGSSYEQYF
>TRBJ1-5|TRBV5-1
CASSFSVGLNQPQHF
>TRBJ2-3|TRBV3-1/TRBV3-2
CASSLAGGSTDTQYF
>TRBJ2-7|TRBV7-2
CASSLPRMELKYEQYF
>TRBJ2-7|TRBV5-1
CASSLSREAPYEQYF
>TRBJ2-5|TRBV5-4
CASSFGQGQETQYF
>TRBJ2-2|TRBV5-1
CASSWEGTGELFF
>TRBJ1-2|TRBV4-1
CASSQLYALSEGYTF
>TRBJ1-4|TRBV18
CASSPQGANEKLFF
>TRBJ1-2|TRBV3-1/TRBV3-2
CASQRQGENGYTF
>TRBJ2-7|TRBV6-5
CASSKQGQFSYEQYF
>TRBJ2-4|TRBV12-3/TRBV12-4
CASSPMERSIQYF
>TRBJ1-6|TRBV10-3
CAIQPDRADSPLHF